Following are 29 T cell receptor beta chains from one sample sequenced in a study of T cell changes during pregnancy in multiple sclerosis. The data were produced by immunoSEQ multiplex PCR, yet TCRdb's version contains in-frame clones alone and is incomplete. The sample yields around 25,000 clones, approximately 90% seen once. The sample was CD8+ T cells from peripheral blood mononuclear cells, taken in the first trimester of pregnancy. Receptors originate from a female donor in good health, enrolled as a control in a pregnancy study.

The chain uses TRBV6-1 and TRBJ2-5; D might be TRBD2 (5 bases). CDR3 length: 14 amino acids. The germline V gene has CDR1 MNHNS and CDR2 SASEGT. V lost 2 bases to trimming and J lost 5 bases, with 12 bases between them. CDR3 residues: CASSEFLGGETQYF. CDR3 coding DNA: TGTGCCAGCAGTGAATTTCTAGGAGGTGAGACCCAGTACTTC.

The rearrangement joins TRBV7-9 to TRBJ2-5, with D possibly matching TRBD1 (5 bases). CDR3 size: 14 residues. Germline CDR1 is SEHNR and CDR2 is FQNEAQ (reference sequence). V lost 4 bases and J 5 bases, leaving 14 bases between the germline ends. The CDR3 reads CASSSPGKGETQYF. The DNA of the CDR3 is TGTGCCAGCAGCTCCCCGGGTAAGGGGGAGACCCAGTACTTC.

This clone was observed once. The rearrangement uses TRBV5-1 and TRBJ2-7, with a possible D match to TRBD2 (5 bases). The ends were cut back, 5 bases at V and 6 bases at J, with 9 bases in the middle. The CDR3 covers 11 residues. Germline lookup yields CDR1 SGHRS and CDR2 YFSETQ. The chain's CDR3 is CASRGAGEQYF. The DNA of the CDR3 is TGCGCCAGCAGGGGAGCTGGCGAGCAGTACTTC.

The CDR3 nucleotides are TGTGCCAGCAGCCAAGAGGAGGATGATTCTTACAATGAGCAGTTCTTC. Its protein product is CASSQEEDDSYNEQFF. The rearrangement links TRBV14 to TRBJ2-1, with a weak D call TRBD2 (5 bases). V was trimmed by 0 bases and J by 4 bases, leaving 13 bases between them. Looked up from germline, CDR1 is SGHDN and CDR2 is FVKESK. The CDR3 length is 16 residues.

V gene TRBV29-1 combines with J gene TRBJ1-2; D is unresolved. CDR3 length: 13 residues. Germline loops: CDR1 SQVTM, CDR2 ANQGSEA. Trimming took off 3 bases at V and 3 bases at J, with 11 bases between the two ends. The CDR3 reads CSVENPRDYGYTF. The CDR3 nucleotides are TGCAGCGTTGAGAACCCCCGGGACTATGGCTACACCTTC. Complete variable domain (other parts from reference TRBV29-1 and TRBJ1-2): SAVISQKPSRDICQRGTSLTIQCQVDSQVTMMFWYRQQPGQSLTLIATANQGSEATYESGFVIDKFPISRPNLTFSTLTVSNMSPEDSSIYLCSVENPRDYGYTFGSGTRLTVV.

The chain couples TRBV2 to TRBJ2-7; TRBD2 agrees at 13 bases. Germline-derived CDR1 and CDR2 are SNHLY and FYNNEI. The V segment lost 9 bases and the J segment 1 base; nucleotides outside the gene matches: 9. The CDR3 contains 16 residues. CDR3 coding DNA: TGTGCCAGAGGGACTAGCGGGGCCATAGAATCCTACGAGCAGTACTTC. Residues: CARGTSGAIESYEQYF. Full variable domain (outside the CDR3, taken from reference TRBV2 and TRBJ2-7): EPEVTQTPSHQVTQMGQEVILRCVPISNHLYFYWYRQILGQKVEFLVSFYNNEISEKSEIFDDQFSVERPDGSNFTLKIRSTKLEDSAMYFCARGTSGAIESYEQYFGPGTRLTVT.

The chain employs TRBV5-4 and TRBJ1-3; weak D call: TRBD1 (5 bases). Germline V lookup: CDR1 SGHNT, CDR2 YYREEE (reference sequence). This CDR3 comprises 16 residues. V lost 2 bases, J lost 0 bases, and 12 bases lay in between. CDR3 coding DNA: TGTGCCAGCAGCTTTGGTGTGGACACCTCTGGAAACACCATATATTTT. The encoded protein is CASSFGVDTSGNTIYF.

This clone came up a few times. This CDR3 reads CASSSRDREYYGYTF. For the CDR3, the DNA is TGTGCCAGCTCAAGTAGGGACAGGGAGTACTATGGCTACACCTTC. V gene TRBV18 combines with J gene TRBJ1-2, with 9 bases identical to TRBD1. Germline V CDR1 and CDR2: KGHSH, LQKENI. Losses at the gene ends were 5 bases for V and 3 bases for J; bases not matched to a gene: 7. The CDR3 consists of 15 residues.

V usage is TRBV7-2 and J usage is TRBJ2-7; TRBD2 agrees at 10 bases. Losses at the gene ends were 8 bases for V and 0 bases for J; bases not matched to a gene: 10. The CDR3 consists of 16 residues. Germline values: CDR1 SGHTA, CDR2 FQGNSA. The DNA of the CDR3 is TGTGCCAGCCAGGTGGTTAGCGGGGGGAGCTCCTACGAGCAGTACTTC. This translates into CASQVVSGGSSYEQYF.

The chain joins TRBV18 to TRBJ1-1, with 8 nucleotides matching TRBD1. V was clipped by 3 bases and J by 7 bases; unmatched bases: 7. The germline CDR1 and CDR2 sequences are KGHSH and LQKENI. The CDR3 is 14 residues long. The CDR3 region has the DNA TGTGCCAGCTCACCTGGGACAGGAACGAGTGAAGCTTTCTTT. Residues: CASSPGTGTSEAFF.

Relative to its sample, this clone is medium-sized. Other DNA sequences in this sample translate to the same CDR3. V is TRBV6-5 and J is TRBJ1-1; D is unresolved. This CDR3 has 14 residues. Germline CDR1 reads MNHEY; CDR2 reads SVGAGI. Trimming left V 2 bases short and J 4 bases short, with 11 bases between. CDR3 residues: CASSYGGRGTEAFF. CDR3 nucleotide sequence: TGTGCCAGCAGTTACGGAGGGCGCGGCACTGAAGCTTTCTTT.

This chain's CDR3 is CASSQGTGLVYGYTF. DNA for the CDR3: TGCGCCAGCAGCCAAGGGACAGGACTTGTCTATGGCTACACCTTC. V is TRBV4-3 and J is TRBJ1-2; 7 bases are shared with TRBD1. V was clipped by 1 base and J by 4 bases; unmatched bases: 6. The germline V gene encodes CDR1 LGHNA and CDR2 YSLEER. This CDR3 is 15 amino acids long.

This clone was observed a few times. The chain carries TRBV7-9 and TRBJ1-1, with a tentative D call TRBD1 (6 bases). V was clipped by 3 bases and J by 1 base, with 15 bases between them. This CDR3 spans 16 amino acids. Per the germline V gene, CDR1 is SEHNR and CDR2 is FQNEAQ (reference sequence). DNA of the CDR3: TGTGCCAGCAGCTTGGATCAGGGGCTATGGAACACTGAAGCTTTCTTT. Protein sequence: CASSLDQGLWNTEAFF.

The chain couples TRBV7-9 to TRBJ2-1; 7 bases fit TRBD2. The V segment lost 2 bases and the J segment 2 bases; nucleotides outside the gene matches: 6. CDR1 SEHNR and CDR2 FQNEAQ come from the germline V gene (reference sequence). The CDR3 length is 16 residues. CDR3 sequence (DNA): TGTGCCAGCAGCTTACTAGCGGTGTACACCTACAATGAGCAGTTCTTC. It codes for CASSLLAVYTYNEQFF.

This chain uses TRBV4-3 with TRBJ2-2; D gene uncertain. The V gene lost 1 base and the J gene lost 5 bases, with 5 bases spanning the gap. Per the germline V gene, CDR1 is LGHNA and CDR2 is YSLEER. CDR3 length: 13 residues. As DNA, the CDR3 is TGCGCCAGCAGCCAAGGGAGTACCGGGGAGCTGTTTTTT. As protein: CASSQGSTGELFF.

The rearrangement links TRBV4-3 to TRBJ1-5, with TRBD1 as a possible D gene (5 bases). V lost 4 bases and J 5 bases, leaving 9 bases between the germline ends. The CDR3 contains 13 residues. CDR1 LGHNA and CDR2 YSLEER come from the germline V gene. The CDR3 region has the DNA TGCGCCAGCAGCCCGGGGGGGGATCAGCCCCAGCATTTT. Its translation: CASSPGGDQPQHF.

V and J are TRBV6-5 and TRBJ2-7; D is possibly TRBD2 (5 bases). Trimming left V 0 bases short and J 1 base short, with 7 bases between. The CDR3 runs 14 residues. Germline V gives CDR1 MNHEY, CDR2 SVGAGI. The CDR3 loop is CASSYSGLSYEQYF. CDR3 nucleotides: TGTGCCAGCAGTTACTCAGGACTTTCCTACGAGCAGTACTTC.

This chain links TRBV6-5 with TRBJ2-3, with D maybe TRBD2 (5 bases). From germline, CDR1 is MNHEY and CDR2 SVGAGI. CDR3 length equals 15 residues. Trimming took off 0 bases at V and 1 base at J, with 8 bases between the two ends. The CDR3 sequence: CASSYSYGGTDTQYF. The CDR3 bases are TGTGCCAGCAGTTACTCGTACGGGGGCACAGATACGCAGTATTTT.

The rearrangement joins TRBV28 to TRBJ1-1; the D gene is possibly TRBD1 (5 bases). The CDR3 has 16 amino acids. Germline V gives CDR1 MDHEN, CDR2 SYDVKM. With 5 bases removed from V and 1 base from J, the gap between germline ends came to 17 bases. The CDR3 DNA reads as TGTGCCAGCAGTCTTGGGACTTTCACCGCGAACACTGAAGCTTTCTTT. As protein: CASSLGTFTANTEAFF.

The table lists this clone with a count of one. CDR3 bases: TGTGCCAGCAGCTTGGCCCCGAGGGAGTTTACCTACAATGAGCAGTTCTTC. It is translated as CASSLAPREFTYNEQFF. The chain recombines TRBV5-6 with TRBJ2-1; D might be TRBD2 (5 bases). Per germline, CDR1 SGHDT and CDR2 YYEEEE. V was pared by 0 bases and J by 2 bases, with 15 bases between. CDR3 length: 17 residues.

In this sample, this clone turned up once. The V gene is TRBV6-1, the J gene TRBJ1-2, with unresolved D. This CDR3 spans 16 amino acids. CDR1 is MNHNS, CDR2 SASEGT, per germline. V was trimmed by 4 bases and J by 0 bases, leaving 15 bases between them. The CDR3 reads CASSGWHLPTNYGYTF. DNA of the CDR3: TGTGCCAGCAGTGGGTGGCACCTTCCCACTAACTATGGCTACACCTTC.

This sequence joins TRBV18 and TRBJ1-1; TRBD1 aligns across 7 bases. Unmatched junction bases numbered 17, after V lost 4 bases and J lost 0 bases. CDR1 KGHSH and CDR2 LQKENI come from the germline V gene. The CDR3 loop spans 19 amino acids. The CDR3, as DNA: TGTGCCAGCTCACTCATTACCCTCCGGGACAGAAGTTTGAACACTGAAGCTTTCTTT. Translating gives CASSLITLRDRSLNTEAFF.

The chain recombines TRBV4-3 with TRBJ1-2, with D hard to call. V was shortened by 0 bases and J by 1 base, with 9 bases between the two germline ends. CDR3 length: 15 amino acids. The V gene's germline CDR1 is LGHNA and CDR2 YSLEER. CDR3 amino acids: CASSQDRDDNYGYTF. CDR3 sequence (DNA): TGCGCCAGCAGCCAAGACCGGGATGATAACTATGGCTACACCTTC.

This chain connects TRBV29-1 to TRBJ2-5; no firm D call. The CDR3 length is 11 residues. CDR1 is SQVTM and CDR2 is ANQGSEA in the germline V gene. V was trimmed by 7 bases and J by 11 bases, leaving 17 bases between them. This CDR3 reads CSAVTAGEQYF. The CDR3 bases are TGCAGCGCTGTGACGGCCGGAGAGCAGTACTTC.

J is TRBJ1-2 and V is TRBV5-1, with D possibly TRBD1 on 5 matching bases. The CDR3 runs to 16 residues. Per the germline V gene, CDR1 is SGHRS and CDR2 is YFSETQ. The V and J ends lost 4 bases and 3 bases respectively, with 19 bases between them. CDR3 region: CASSETTVSPHYGYTF. CDR3 bases: TGCGCCAGCAGCGAGACGACAGTCTCTCCCCACTATGGCTACACCTTC.

V usage is TRBV7-3 and J usage is TRBJ1-6; D is undetermined. The V end was cut by 2 bases, the J end by 7 bases, with 6 bases between. The CDR3 totals 13 residues. Per germline, CDR1 SGHTA and CDR2 FQGTGA. CDR3 sequence: CASSLQKNSPLHF. The CDR3, as DNA: TGTGCCAGCAGCTTACAGAAAAATTCACCCCTCCACTTT.

This clone was observed a single time. V usage is TRBV15 and J usage is TRBJ2-2; the D is unclear. The CDR3 length is 13 residues. Germline V gene sequence: CDR1 LNHNV, CDR2 YYDKDF (reference sequence). Trimming removed 4 bases from V and 5 bases from J, with 8 bases in between. CDR3 DNA: TGTGCCACCAGCATAAGGAGTACCGGGGAGCTGTTTTTT. Amino acid sequence: CATSIRSTGELFF.

The chain carries TRBV11-2 and TRBJ2-3, with TRBD2 identical over 9 bases. In germline, CDR1 is SGHAT, CDR2 FQNNGV. Germline trimming cut 5 bases from V and 0 bases from J; bases unmatched to any gene: 3. The CDR3 spans 15 residues. CDR3 sequence: CASSPLAGSTDTQYF. As DNA, the CDR3 is TGTGCCAGCAGCCCTCTAGCGGGGAGCACAGATACGCAGTATTTT.

The chain recombines TRBV6-4 with TRBJ2-2; TRBD2 agrees at 9 bases. J was trimmed by 4 bases and V by 5 bases; bases with no gene match: 11. The germline V gene encodes CDR1 MRHNA and CDR2 SNTAGT. This CDR3 region has 17 residues. The CDR3 sequence is CASSSKGGGAGTGELFF. DNA for the CDR3: TGTGCCAGCAGTTCCAAAGGCGGGGGGGCCGGCACCGGGGAGCTGTTTTTT.